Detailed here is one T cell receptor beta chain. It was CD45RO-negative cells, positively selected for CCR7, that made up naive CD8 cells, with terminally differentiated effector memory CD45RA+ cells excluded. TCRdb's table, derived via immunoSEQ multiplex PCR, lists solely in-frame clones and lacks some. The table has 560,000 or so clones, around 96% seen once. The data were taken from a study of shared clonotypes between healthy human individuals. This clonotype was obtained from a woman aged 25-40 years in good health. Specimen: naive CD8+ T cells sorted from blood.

CDR3 DNA: TGTGCCAGCAGCTTCCCTAGCGGGAGGGCCCGGAATGAGCAGTTCTTC. This codes for CASSFPSGRARNEQFF. The chain employs TRBV5-4 and TRBJ2-1; 12 bases are a match to TRBD2. V shed 2 bases, J shed 7 bases, and the junction held 7 bases outside the gene matches. CDR3 length: 16 residues. The germline gives CDR1 SGHNT, CDR2 YYREEE (reference sequence).